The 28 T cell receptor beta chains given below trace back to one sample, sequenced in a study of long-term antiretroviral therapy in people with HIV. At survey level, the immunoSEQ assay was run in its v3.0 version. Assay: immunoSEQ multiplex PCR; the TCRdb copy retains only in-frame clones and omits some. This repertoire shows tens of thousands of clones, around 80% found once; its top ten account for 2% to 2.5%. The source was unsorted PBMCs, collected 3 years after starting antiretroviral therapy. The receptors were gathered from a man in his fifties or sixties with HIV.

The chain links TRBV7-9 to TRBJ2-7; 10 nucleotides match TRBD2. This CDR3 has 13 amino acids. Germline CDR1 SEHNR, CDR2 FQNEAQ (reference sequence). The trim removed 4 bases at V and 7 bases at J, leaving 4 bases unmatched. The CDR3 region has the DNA TGTGCCAGCAGCTCGAGCGGGAGGGGGGAGCAGTACTTC. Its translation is CASSSSGRGEQYF.

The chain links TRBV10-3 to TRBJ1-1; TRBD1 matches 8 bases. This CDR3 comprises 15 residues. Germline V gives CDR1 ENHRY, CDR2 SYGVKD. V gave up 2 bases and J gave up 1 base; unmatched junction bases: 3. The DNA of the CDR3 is TGTGCCATCAGTGAGGACAGGGGCAAGAACACTGAAGCTTTCTTT. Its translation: CAISEDRGKNTEAFF.

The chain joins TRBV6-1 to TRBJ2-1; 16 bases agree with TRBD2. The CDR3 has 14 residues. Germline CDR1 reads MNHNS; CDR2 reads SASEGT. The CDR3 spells CAGTSGGAYNEQFF. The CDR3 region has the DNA TGTGCTGGGACTAGCGGGGGGGCCTACAATGAGCAGTTCTTC.

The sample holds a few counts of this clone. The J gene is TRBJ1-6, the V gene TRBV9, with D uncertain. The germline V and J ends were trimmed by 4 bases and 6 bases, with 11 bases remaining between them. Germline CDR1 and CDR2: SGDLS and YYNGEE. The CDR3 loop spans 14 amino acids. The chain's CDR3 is CASSSSGPNSPLHF. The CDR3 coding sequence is TGTGCCAGCAGCTCCAGTGGACCTAATTCACCCCTCCACTTT.

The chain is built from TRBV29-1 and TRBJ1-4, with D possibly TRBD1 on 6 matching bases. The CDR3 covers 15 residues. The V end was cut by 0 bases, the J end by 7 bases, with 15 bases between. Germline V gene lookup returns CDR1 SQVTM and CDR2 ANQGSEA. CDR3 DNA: TGCAGCGTTGAAGATCAGCAGGGGATGGGTGAAAAACTGTTTTTT. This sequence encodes CSVEDQQGMGEKLFF.

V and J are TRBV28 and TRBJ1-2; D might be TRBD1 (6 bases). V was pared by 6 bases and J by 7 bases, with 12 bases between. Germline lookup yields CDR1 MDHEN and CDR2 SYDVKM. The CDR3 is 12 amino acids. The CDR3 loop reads CASSRDIGGYTF. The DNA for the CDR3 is TGTGCCAGCAGCCGGGACATCGGTGGCTACACCTTC.

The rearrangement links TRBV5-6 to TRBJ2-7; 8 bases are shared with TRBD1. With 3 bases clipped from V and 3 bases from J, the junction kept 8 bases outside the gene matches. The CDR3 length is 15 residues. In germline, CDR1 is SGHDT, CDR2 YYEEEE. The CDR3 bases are TGTGCCAGCAGCTGGCAGACAGGGGAGATCTACGAGCAGTACTTC. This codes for CASSWQTGEIYEQYF.

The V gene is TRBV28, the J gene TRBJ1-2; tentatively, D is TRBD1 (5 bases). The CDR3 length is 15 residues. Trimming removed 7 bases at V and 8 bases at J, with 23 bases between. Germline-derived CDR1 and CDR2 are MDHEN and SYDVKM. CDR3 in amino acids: CASTPPSGTAGGYTF. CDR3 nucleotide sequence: TGTGCCAGCACCCCCCCGTCGGGGACTGCGGGAGGCTACACCTTC.

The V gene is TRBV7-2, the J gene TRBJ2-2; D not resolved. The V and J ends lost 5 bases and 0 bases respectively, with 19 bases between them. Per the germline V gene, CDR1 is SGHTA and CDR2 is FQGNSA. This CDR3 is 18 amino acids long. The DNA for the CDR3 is TGTGCCAGCAGCCTGCATCGGGTTTTTGTCCCGAACACCGGGGAGCTGTTTTTT. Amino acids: CASSLHRVFVPNTGELFF.

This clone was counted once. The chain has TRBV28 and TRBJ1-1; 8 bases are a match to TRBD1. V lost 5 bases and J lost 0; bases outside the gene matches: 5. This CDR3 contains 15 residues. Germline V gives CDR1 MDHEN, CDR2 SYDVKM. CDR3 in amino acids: CASSPSTGVNTEAFF. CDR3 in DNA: TGTGCCAGCAGTCCCTCGACAGGGGTGAACACTGAAGCTTTCTTT. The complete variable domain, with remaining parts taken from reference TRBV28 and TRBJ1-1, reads DVKVTQSSRYLVKRTGEKVFLECVQDMDHENMFWYRQDPGLGLRLIYFSYDVKMKEKGDIPEGYSVSREKKERFSLILESASTNQTSMYLCASSPSTGVNTEAFFGQGTRLTVV.

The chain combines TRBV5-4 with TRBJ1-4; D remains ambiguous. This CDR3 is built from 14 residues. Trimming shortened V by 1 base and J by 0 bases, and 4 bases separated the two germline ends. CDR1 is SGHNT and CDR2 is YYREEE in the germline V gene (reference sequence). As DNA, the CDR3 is TGTGCCAGCAGCTTGAGCGCAACTAATGAAAAACTGTTTTTT. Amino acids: CASSLSATNEKLFF.

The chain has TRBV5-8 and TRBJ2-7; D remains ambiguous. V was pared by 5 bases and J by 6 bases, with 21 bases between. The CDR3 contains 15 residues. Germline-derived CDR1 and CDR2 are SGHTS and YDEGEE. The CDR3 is CASRYGYQSGLEQYF. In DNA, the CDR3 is TGTGCCAGCAGATACGGCTACCAGTCGGGTCTCGAGCAGTACTTC.

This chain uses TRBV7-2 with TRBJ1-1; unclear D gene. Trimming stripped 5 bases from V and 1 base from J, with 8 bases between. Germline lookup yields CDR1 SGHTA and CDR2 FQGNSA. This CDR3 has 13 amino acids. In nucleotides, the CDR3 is TGTGCCAGCAGCCCCTTGAGGAACACTGAAGCTTTCTTT. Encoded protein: CASSPLRNTEAFF.

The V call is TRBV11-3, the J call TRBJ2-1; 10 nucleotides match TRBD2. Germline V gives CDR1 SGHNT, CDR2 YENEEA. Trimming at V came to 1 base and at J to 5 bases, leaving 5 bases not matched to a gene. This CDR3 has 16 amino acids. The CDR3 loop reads CASSLGGAGGDNEQFF. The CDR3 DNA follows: TGTGCCAGCAGCTTAGGAGGAGCGGGGGGGGACAATGAGCAGTTCTTC.

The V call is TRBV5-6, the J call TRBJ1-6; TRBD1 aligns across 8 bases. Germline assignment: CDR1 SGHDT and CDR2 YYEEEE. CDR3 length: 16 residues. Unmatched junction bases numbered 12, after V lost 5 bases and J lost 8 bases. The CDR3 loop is CASRGRGLSGDSPLHF. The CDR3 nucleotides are TGTGCCAGCAGGGGCAGGGGGCTTAGCGGGGATTCACCCCTCCACTTT.

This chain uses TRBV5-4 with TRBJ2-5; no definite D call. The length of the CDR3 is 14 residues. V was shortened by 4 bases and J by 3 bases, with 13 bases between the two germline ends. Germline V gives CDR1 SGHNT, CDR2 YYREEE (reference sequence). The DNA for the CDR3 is TGTGCCAGCAGCCTCCGGGCAGGTAAAGAGACCCAGTACTTC. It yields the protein CASSLRAGKETQYF.

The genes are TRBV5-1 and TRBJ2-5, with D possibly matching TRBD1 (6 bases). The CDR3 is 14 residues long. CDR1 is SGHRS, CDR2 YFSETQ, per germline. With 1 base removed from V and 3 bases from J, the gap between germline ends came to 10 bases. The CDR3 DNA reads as TGCGCCAGCAGCTTGCAGGGGCGTAAAGAGACCCAGTACTTC. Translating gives CASSLQGRKETQYF.

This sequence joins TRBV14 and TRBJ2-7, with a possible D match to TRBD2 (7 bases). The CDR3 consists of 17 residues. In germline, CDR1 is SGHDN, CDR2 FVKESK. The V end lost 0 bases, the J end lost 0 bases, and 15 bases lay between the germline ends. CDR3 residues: CASSQEGGDGDSYEQYF. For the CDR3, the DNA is TGTGCCAGCAGCCAAGAAGGGGGGGACGGCGACTCCTACGAGCAGTACTTC.

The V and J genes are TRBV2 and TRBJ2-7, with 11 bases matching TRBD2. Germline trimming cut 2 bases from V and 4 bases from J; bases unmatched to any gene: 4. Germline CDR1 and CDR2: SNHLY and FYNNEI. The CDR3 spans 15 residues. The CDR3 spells CASSELTSGSYEQYF. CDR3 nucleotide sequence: TGTGCCAGCAGTGAACTAACTAGCGGGAGTTACGAGCAGTACTTC.

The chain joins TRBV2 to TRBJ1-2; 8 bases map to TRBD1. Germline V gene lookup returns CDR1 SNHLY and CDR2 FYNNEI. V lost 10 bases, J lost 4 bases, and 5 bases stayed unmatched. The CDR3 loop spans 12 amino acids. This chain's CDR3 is CANYDRGYGYTF. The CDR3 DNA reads TGTGCCAATTATGACAGGGGCTATGGCTACACCTTC.

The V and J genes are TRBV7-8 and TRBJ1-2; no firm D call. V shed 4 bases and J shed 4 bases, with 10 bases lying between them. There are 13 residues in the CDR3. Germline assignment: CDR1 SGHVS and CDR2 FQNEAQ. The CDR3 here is CASSSLRVYGYTF. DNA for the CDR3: TGTGCCAGCAGCTCCTTAAGGGTCTATGGCTACACCTTC.

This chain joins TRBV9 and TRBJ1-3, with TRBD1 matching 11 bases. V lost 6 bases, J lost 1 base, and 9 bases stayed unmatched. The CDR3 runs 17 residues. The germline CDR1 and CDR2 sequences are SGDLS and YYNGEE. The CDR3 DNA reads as TGTGCCAGCACGGGGACAGGGGGATATGATTCTGGAAACACCATATATTTT. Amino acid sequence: CASTGTGGYDSGNTIYF.

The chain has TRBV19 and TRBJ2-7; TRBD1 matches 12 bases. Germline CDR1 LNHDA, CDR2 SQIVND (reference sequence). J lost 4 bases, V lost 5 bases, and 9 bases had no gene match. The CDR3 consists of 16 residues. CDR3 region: CASSLSGTGGAYEQYF. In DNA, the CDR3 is TGTGCCAGTAGTCTCTCCGGGACAGGGGGCGCGTACGAGCAGTACTTC.

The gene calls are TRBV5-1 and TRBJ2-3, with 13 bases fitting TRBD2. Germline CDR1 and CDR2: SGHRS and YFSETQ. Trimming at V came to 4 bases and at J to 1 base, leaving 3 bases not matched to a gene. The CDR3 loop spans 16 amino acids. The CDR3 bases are TGCGCCAGCAGCACCGGGACTAGCGGGGGCACAGATACGCAGTATTTT. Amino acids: CASSTGTSGGTDTQYF.

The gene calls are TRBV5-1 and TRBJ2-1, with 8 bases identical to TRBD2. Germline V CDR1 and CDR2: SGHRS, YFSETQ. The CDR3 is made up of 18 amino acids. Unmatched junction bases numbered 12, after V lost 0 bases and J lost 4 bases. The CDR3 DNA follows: TGCGCCAGCAGCTTGGGACCCACGGGGCGGGGGGTGTACAATGAGCAGTTCTTC. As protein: CASSLGPTGRGVYNEQFF.

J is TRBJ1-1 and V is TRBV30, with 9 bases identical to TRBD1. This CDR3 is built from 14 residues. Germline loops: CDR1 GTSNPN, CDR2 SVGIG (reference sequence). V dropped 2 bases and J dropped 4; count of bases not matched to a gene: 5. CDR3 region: CAWSTGTGRTEAFF. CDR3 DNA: TGTGCCTGGAGTACCGGGACAGGGCGCACTGAAGCTTTCTTT.

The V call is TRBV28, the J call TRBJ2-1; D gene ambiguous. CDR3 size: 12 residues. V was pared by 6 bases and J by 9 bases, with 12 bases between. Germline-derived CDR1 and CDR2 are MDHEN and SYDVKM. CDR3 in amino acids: CASSVSRSEQFF. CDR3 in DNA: TGTGCCAGCAGCGTGAGTCGTAGTGAGCAGTTCTTC.

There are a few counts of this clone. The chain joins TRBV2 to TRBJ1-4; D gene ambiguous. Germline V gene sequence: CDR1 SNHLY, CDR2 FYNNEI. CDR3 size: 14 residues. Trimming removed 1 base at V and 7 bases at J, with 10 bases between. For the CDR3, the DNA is TGTGCCAGCAGTGAAGTGAGCCGGGGTGAAAAACTGTTTTTT. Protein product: CASSEVSRGEKLFF.